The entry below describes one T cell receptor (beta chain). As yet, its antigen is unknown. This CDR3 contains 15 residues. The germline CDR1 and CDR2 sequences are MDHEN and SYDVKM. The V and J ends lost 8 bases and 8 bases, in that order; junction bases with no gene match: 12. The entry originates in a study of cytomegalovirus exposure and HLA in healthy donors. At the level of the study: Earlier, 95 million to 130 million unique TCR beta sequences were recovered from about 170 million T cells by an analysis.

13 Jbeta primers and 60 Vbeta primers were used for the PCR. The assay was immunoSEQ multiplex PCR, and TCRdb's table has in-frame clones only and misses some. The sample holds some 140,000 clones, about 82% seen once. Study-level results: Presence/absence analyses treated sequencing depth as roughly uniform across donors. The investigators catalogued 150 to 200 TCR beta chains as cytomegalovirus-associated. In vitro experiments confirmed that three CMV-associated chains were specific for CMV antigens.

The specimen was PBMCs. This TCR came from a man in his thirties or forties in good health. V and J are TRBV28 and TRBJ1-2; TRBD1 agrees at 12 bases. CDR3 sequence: CASVRGTGGAGGYTF. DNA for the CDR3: TGTGCCAGCGTCAGGGGGACAGGGGGCGCGGGAGGCTACACCTTC.